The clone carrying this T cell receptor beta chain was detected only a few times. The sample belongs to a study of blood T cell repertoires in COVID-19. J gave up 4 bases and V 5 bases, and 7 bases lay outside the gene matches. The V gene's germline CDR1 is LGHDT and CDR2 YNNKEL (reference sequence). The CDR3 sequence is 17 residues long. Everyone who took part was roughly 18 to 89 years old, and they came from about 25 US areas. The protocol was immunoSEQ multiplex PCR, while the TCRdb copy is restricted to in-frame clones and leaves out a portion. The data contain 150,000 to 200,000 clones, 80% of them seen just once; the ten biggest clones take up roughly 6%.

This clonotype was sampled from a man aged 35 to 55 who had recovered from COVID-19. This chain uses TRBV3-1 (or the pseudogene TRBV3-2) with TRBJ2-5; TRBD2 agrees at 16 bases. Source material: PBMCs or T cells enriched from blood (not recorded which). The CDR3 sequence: CASSYGTSGGAAETQYF. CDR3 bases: TGTGCCAGCAGCTATGGGACTAGCGGGGGGGCAGCAGAGACCCAGTACTTC.